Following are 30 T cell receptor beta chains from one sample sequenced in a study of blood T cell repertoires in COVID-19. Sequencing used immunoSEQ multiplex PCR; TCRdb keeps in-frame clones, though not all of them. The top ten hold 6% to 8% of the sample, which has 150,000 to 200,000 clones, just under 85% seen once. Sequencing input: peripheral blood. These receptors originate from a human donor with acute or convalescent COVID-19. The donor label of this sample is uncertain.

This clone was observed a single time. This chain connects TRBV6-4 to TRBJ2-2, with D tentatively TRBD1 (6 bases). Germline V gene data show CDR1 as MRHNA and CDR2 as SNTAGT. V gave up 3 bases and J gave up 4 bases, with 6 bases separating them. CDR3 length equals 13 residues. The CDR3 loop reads CASSEQGTGELFF. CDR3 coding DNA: TGTGCCAGCAGTGAACAGGGCACCGGGGAGCTGTTTTTT.

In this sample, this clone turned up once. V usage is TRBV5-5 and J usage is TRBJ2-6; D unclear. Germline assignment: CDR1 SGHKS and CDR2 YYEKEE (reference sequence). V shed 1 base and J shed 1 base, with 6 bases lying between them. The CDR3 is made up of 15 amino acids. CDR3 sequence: CASSLTGSGANVLTF. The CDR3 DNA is TGTGCCAGCAGCTTGACCGGTTCTGGGGCCAACGTCCTGACTTTC.

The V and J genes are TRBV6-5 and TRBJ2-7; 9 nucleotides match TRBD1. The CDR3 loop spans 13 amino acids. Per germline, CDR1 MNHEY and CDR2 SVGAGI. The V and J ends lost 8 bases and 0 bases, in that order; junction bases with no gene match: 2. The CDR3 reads CASGTGSSYEQYF. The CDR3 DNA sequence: TGTGCCAGCGGGACAGGGAGCTCCTACGAGCAGTACTTC.

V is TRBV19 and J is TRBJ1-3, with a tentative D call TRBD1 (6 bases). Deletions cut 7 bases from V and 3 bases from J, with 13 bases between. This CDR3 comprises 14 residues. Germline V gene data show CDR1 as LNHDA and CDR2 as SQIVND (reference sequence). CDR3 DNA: TGTGCCAGTACCCCATGGGGGCATGGAAACACCATATATTTT. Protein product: CASTPWGHGNTIYF.

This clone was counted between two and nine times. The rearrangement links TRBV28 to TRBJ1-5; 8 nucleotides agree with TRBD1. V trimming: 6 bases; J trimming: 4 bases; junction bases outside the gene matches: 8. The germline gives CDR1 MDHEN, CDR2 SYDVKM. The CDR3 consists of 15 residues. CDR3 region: CASSLDRVMNQPQHF. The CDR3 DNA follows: TGTGCCAGCAGCCTGGACAGGGTGATGAATCAGCCCCAGCATTTT.

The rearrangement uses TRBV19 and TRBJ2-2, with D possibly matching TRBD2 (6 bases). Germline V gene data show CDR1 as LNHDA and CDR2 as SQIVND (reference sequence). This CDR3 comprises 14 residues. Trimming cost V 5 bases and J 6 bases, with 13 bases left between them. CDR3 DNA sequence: TGTGCCAGTAGTCTCGGGACGGGGGCCGGGGAGCTGTTTTTT. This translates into CASSLGTGAGELFF. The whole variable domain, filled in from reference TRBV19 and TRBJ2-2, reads DGGITQSPKYLFRKEGQNVTLSCEQNLNHDAMYWYRQDPGQGLRLIYYSQIVNDFQKGDIAEGYSVSREKKESFPLTVTSAQKNPTAFYLCASSLGTGAGELFFGEGSRLTVL.

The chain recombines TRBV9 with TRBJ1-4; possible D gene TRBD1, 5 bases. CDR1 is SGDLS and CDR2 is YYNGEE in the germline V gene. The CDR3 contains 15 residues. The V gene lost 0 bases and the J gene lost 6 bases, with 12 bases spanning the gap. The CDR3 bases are TGTGCCAGCAGCGTAGGCGGGGGGACCGATGAAAAACTGTTTTTT. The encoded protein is CASSVGGGTDEKLFF.

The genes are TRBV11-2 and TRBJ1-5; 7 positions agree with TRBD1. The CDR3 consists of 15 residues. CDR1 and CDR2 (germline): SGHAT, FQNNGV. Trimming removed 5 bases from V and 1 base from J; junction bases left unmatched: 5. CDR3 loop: CASSPGDSSNQPQHF. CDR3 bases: TGTGCCAGCAGCCCCGGGGACAGCAGCAATCAGCCCCAGCATTTT. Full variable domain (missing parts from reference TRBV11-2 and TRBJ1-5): EAGVAQSPRYKIIEKRQSVAFWCNPISGHATLYWYQQILGQGPKLLIQFQNNGVVDDSQLPKDRFSAERLKGVDSTLKIQPAKLEDSAVYLCASSPGDSSNQPQHFGDGTRLSIL.

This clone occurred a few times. CDR3 DNA: TGTGCCAGCAGTCCATTTCCCTTGACTAGCGGGGGCCACAATGAGCAGTTCTTC. This translates into CASSPFPLTSGGHNEQFF. The chain employs TRBV6-6 and TRBJ2-1; 12 nucleotides align to TRBD2. Germline CDR1 reads MNHNY; CDR2 reads SVGAGI (reference sequence). Trimming removed 5 bases from V and 5 bases from J; junction bases left unmatched: 13. The CDR3 sequence is 18 residues long.

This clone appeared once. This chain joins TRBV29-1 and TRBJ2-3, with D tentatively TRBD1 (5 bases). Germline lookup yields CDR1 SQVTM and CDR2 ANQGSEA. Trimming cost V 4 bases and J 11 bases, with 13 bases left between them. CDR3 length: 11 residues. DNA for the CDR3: TGCAGCGTTGTCTCAGGGTTTGGGCAGTATTTT. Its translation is CSVVSGFGQYF.

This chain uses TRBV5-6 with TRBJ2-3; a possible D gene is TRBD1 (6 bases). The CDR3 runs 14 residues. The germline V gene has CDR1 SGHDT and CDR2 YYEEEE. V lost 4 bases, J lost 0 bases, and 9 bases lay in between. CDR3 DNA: TGTGCCAGCAGCCAGGGGTCCAGCACAGATACGCAGTATTTT. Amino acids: CASSQGSSTDTQYF. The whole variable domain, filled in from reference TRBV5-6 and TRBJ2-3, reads DAGVTQSPTHLIKTRGQQVTLRCSPKSGHDTVSWYQQALGQGPQFIFQYYEEEERQRGNFPDRFSGHQFPNYSSELNVNALLLGDSALYLCASSQGSSTDTQYFGPGTRLTVL.

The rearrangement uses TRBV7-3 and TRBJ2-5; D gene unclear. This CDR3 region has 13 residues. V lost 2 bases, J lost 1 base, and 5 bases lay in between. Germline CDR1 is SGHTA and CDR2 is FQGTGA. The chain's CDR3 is CASSLQAQETQYF. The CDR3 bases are TGTGCCAGCAGCTTACAAGCCCAAGAGACCCAGTACTTC.

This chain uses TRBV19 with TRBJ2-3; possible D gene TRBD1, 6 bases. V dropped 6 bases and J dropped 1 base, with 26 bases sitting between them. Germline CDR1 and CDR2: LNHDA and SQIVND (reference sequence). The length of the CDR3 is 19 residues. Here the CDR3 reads CASSATGSKWEFRTDTQYF. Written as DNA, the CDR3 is TGTGCCAGTAGCGCGACAGGAAGCAAATGGGAGTTTCGCACAGATACGCAGTATTTT.

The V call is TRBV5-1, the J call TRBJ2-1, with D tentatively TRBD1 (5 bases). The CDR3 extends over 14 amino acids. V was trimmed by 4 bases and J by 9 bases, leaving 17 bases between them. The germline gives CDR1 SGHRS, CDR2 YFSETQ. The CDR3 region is CASSIELVRGEQFF. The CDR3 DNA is TGCGCCAGCAGCATCGAGCTGGTTAGGGGTGAGCAGTTCTTC.

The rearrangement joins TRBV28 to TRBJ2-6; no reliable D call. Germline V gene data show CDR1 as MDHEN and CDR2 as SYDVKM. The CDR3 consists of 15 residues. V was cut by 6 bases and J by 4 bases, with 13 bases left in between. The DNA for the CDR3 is TGTGCCAGCAGCGCTGAAGTAGCCGGGGCCAACGTCCTGACTTTC. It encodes CASSAEVAGANVLTF.

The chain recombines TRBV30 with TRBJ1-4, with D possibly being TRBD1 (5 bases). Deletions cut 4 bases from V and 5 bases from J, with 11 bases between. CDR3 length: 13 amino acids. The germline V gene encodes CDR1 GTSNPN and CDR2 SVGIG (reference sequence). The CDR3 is CAWNRGENEKLFF. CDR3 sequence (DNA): TGTGCCTGGAACCGGGGGGAAAATGAAAAACTGTTTTTT.

CDR3 nucleotides: TGTGCCAGCAGTTCACCTACTTTCGGAGAGACCCAGTACTTC. Amino acid sequence: CASSSPTFGETQYF. The genes are TRBV28 and TRBJ2-5; D not certain. V was pared by 4 bases and J by 4 bases, with 13 bases between. The CDR3 runs 14 residues. Per germline, CDR1 MDHEN and CDR2 SYDVKM.

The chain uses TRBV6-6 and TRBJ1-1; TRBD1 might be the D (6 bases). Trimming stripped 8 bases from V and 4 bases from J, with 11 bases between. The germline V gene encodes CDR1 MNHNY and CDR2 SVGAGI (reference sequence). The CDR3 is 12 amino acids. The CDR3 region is CASRTAPTEAFF. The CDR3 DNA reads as TGTGCCAGCCGGACAGCCCCCACTGAAGCTTTCTTT.

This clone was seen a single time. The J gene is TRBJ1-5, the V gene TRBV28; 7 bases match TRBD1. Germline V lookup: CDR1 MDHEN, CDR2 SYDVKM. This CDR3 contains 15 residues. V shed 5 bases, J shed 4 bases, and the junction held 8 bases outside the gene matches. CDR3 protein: CASSRRGTANQPQHF. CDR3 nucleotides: TGTGCCAGCAGTAGAAGAGGGACAGCTAATCAGCCCCAGCATTTT.

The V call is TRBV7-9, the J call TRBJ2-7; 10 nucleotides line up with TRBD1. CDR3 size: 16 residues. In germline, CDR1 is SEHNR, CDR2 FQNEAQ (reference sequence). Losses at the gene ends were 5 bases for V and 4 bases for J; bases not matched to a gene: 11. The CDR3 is CASSRGTGTGEYEQYF. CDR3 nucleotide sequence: TGTGCCAGCAGCCGCGGGACCGGGACAGGGGAATACGAGCAGTACTTC.

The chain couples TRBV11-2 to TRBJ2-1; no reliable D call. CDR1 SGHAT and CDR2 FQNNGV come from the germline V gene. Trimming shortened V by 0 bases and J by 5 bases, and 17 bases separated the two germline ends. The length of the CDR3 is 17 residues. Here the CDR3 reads CASSLDLYPTAHNEQFF. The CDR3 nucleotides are TGTGCCAGCAGCTTAGATCTATACCCCACCGCCCACAATGAGCAGTTCTTC.

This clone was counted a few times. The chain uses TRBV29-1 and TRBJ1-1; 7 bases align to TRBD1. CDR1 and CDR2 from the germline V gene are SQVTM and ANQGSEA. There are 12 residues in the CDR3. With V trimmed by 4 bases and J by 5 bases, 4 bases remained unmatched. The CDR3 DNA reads TGCAGCGTTGCCAGGGGGTTTACTGAAGCTTTCTTT. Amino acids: CSVARGFTEAFF.

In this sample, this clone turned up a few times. CDR3 residues: CATSTGADYGYTF. The CDR3 nucleotides are TGTGCCACCAGCACAGGGGCTGATTATGGCTACACCTTC. This chain links TRBV15 with TRBJ1-2; D is perhaps TRBD1 (6 bases). Trimming took 4 bases from V and 5 from J, leaving 11 bases between them. The CDR3 length is 13 residues. The V gene's germline CDR1 is LNHNV and CDR2 YYDKDF (reference sequence).

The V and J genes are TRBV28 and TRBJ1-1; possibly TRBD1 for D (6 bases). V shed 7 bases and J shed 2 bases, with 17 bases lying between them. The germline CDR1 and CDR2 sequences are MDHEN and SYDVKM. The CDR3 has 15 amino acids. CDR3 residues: CASTAGGDINTEAFF. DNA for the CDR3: TGTGCCAGCACCGCGGGAGGGGACATTAACACTGAAGCTTTCTTT.

The CDR3 nucleotides read TGTGCCAGCAGTTCCCAGGACAGAGGCGAGCAGTACTTC. Translated, it gives CASSSQDRGEQYF. This sequence joins TRBV28 and TRBJ2-7; a possible D gene is TRBD1 (6 bases). CDR1 is MDHEN and CDR2 is SYDVKM in the germline V gene. CDR3 length equals 13 residues. The germline V and J ends were trimmed by 4 bases and 6 bases, with 13 bases remaining between them.

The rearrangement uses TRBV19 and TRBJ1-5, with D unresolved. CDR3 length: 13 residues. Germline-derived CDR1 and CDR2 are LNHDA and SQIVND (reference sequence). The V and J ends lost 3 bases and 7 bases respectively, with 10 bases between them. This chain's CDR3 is CASSISGIQPQHF. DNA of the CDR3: TGTGCCAGTAGTATTTCGGGAATACAGCCCCAGCATTTT.

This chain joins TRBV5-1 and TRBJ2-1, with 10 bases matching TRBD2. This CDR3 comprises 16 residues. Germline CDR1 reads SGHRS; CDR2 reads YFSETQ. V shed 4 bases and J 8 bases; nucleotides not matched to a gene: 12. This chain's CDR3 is CASSATSSGSFDEQFF. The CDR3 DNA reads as TGCGCCAGCAGCGCTACCTCTAGCGGGAGTTTCGATGAGCAGTTCTTC.

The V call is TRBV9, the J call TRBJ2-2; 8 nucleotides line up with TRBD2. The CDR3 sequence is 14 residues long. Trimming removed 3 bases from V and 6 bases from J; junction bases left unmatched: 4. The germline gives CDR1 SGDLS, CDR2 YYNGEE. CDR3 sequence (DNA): TGTGCCAGCAGCGGGGGACTAGACGCCGGGGAGCTGTTTTTT. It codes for CASSGGLDAGELFF.

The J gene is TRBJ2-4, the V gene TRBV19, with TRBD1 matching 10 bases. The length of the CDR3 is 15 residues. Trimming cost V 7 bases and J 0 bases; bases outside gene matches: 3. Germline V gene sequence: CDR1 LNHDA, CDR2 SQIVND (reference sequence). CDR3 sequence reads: CASTRTGGAKNIQYF. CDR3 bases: TGTGCCAGTACCAGGACAGGGGGAGCCAAAAACATTCAGTACTTC.

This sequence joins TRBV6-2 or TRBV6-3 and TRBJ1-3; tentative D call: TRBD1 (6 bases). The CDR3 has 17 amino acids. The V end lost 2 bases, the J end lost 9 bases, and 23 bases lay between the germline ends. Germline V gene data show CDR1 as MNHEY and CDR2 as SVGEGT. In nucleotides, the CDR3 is TGTGCCAGCAGTTACAGAAAGGGGGACCCTAAAGGCGGCACCATATATTTT. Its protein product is CASSYRKGDPKGGTIYF.